Presented here are 30 T cell receptor beta chains from one specimen sequenced in a study of shared clonotypes between healthy human individuals. Assay: immunoSEQ multiplex PCR; the TCRdb copy retains only in-frame clones and omits some. This table holds 300,000 to 400,000 clones, around four fifths found once. Sequencing was done on a sample of memory CD4+ T cells sorted from blood. Subset defined: CD45RA-negative fraction. These receptors came from a young man in good health.

The chain employs TRBV5-4 and TRBJ2-1, with no clear D. The germline gives CDR1 SGHNT, CDR2 YYREEE (reference sequence). The CDR3 has 12 residues. The V gene lost 4 bases and the J gene lost 6 bases, with 8 bases spanning the gap. The CDR3 DNA follows: TGTGCCAGCAGCATAAGGTTCAATGAGCAGTTCTTC. This sequence encodes CASSIRFNEQFF.

The rearrangement uses TRBV10-3 and TRBJ2-1; TRBD2 agrees at 7 bases. Germline-derived CDR1 and CDR2 are ENHRY and SYGVKD. V shed 6 bases and J 0 bases; nucleotides not matched to a gene: 14. There are 18 residues in the CDR3. The DNA of the CDR3 is TGTGCCATCAGCGACCGGGACTATAGAAAGAGCTCCTACAATGAGCAGTTCTTC. Its translation: CAISDRDYRKSSYNEQFF.

The chain is built from TRBV7-2 and TRBJ2-6; D gene uncertain. Trimming left V 3 bases short and J 0 bases short, with 6 bases between. The germline CDR1 and CDR2 sequences are SGHTA and FQGNSA. The CDR3 totals 15 residues. CDR3 in amino acids: CASSFRNSGANVLTF. CDR3 nucleotides: TGTGCCAGCAGCTTCAGAAACTCTGGGGCCAACGTCCTGACTTTC.

The rearrangement links TRBV7-3 to TRBJ1-2; 8 bases map to TRBD1. With V trimmed by 5 bases and J by 8 bases, 7 bases remained unmatched. The CDR3 runs 13 residues. The germline V gene has CDR1 SGHTA and CDR2 FQGTGA. CDR3 DNA: TGTGCCAGCAGCCCAGGACAGGGCGAGGGCTACACCTTC. Amino acid sequence: CASSPGQGEGYTF.

This chain links TRBV2 with TRBJ2-7; D call uncertain. Per germline, CDR1 SNHLY and CDR2 FYNNEI. The CDR3 covers 12 residues. Trimming pared 7 bases from V and 1 base from J, leaving 8 bases between. The CDR3 DNA reads TGTGCCAGCACGTCAGATTCCTACGAGCAGTACTTC. This translates into CASTSDSYEQYF. The full variable domain, with the rest looked up from reference TRBV2 and TRBJ2-7, is EPEVTQTPSHQVTQMGQEVILRCVPISNHLYFYWYRQILGQKVEFLVSFYNNEISEKSEIFDDQFSVERPDGSNFTLKIRSTKLEDSAMYFCASTSDSYEQYFGPGTRLTVT.

V and J are TRBV5-6 and TRBJ2-7; a possible D gene is TRBD2 (6 bases). The CDR3 contains 16 residues. Trimming removed 4 bases at V and 2 bases at J, with 19 bases between. CDR1 is SGHDT, CDR2 YYEEEE, per germline. Here the CDR3 DNA reads TGTGCCAGCAGCCGACGTGGGGCGGGATTCCCCTACGAGCAGTACTTC. It translates to CASSRRGAGFPYEQYF.

V and J are TRBV18 and TRBJ1-2, with D tentatively TRBD1 (6 bases). Per the germline V gene, CDR1 is KGHSH and CDR2 is LQKENI. The CDR3 length is 15 residues. Trimming shortened V by 2 bases and J by 4 bases, and 14 bases separated the two germline ends. The CDR3 nucleotides read TGTGCCAGCTCACCATCACAGGGCGACTTCTATGGCTACACCTTC. Translated: CASSPSQGDFYGYTF.

The chain combines TRBV9 with TRBJ1-4; no firm D call. Looked up from germline, CDR1 is SGDLS and CDR2 is YYNGEE. The CDR3 sequence is 13 residues long. Trimming removed 1 base from V and 10 bases from J, with 11 bases in between. CDR3 DNA sequence: TGTGCCAGCAGCGTAACCGACCTAGGAAAACTGTTTTTT. Translated, it gives CASSVTDLGKLFF. The full variable domain, with the rest looked up from reference TRBV9 and TRBJ1-4, is DSGVTQTPKHLITATGQRVTLRCSPRSGDLSVYWYQQSLDQGLQFLIQYYNGEERAKGNILERFSAQQFPDLHSELNLSSLELGDSALYFCASSVTDLGKLFFGSGTQLSVL.

The gene calls are TRBV2 and TRBJ2-3; D not resolved. The germline V gene encodes CDR1 SNHLY and CDR2 FYNNEI. Trimming removed 2 bases from V and 2 bases from J, with 11 bases in between. This CDR3 contains 15 residues. The CDR3 bases are TGTGCCAGCAGTGAAACGGCCATTTTCACAGATACGCAGTATTTT. Its protein is CASSETAIFTDTQYF.

This clone was counted only a few times. The chain is built from TRBV7-2 and TRBJ2-7; a possible D gene is TRBD1 (6 bases). Trimming pared 5 bases from V and 4 bases from J, leaving 18 bases between. Germline-derived CDR1 and CDR2 are SGHTA and FQGNSA. The CDR3 extends over 15 amino acids. The CDR3 loop is CASSPPGWGPYEQYF. Here the CDR3 DNA reads TGTGCCAGCAGCCCCCCAGGGTGGGGGCCGTACGAGCAGTACTTC.

This chain uses TRBV2 with TRBJ1-2; no reliable D call. The V gene's germline CDR1 is SNHLY and CDR2 FYNNEI. This CDR3 has 11 residues. Trimming shortened V by 5 bases and J by 8 bases, and 9 bases separated the two germline ends. CDR3 protein: CASSLNSGYTF. The CDR3 coding sequence is TGTGCCAGCAGTTTAAATTCGGGCTACACCTTC.

CDR3 DNA: TGTGCCAGCAGCTACGAGACCGGGACTGCCCCATTGTACTTC. It translates to CASSYETGTAPLYF. V is TRBV5-8 and J is TRBJ2-7; TRBD2 might be the D (6 bases). Germline V CDR1 and CDR2: SGHTS, YDEGEE. The ends were cut back, 3 bases at V and 12 bases at J, with 22 bases in the middle. The CDR3 has 14 amino acids.

This chain connects TRBV15 to TRBJ1-2; D gene ambiguous. The CDR3 spans 15 residues. V was pared by 1 base and J by 3 bases, with 12 bases between. The germline gives CDR1 LNHNV, CDR2 YYDKDF (reference sequence). CDR3 protein: CATSRAKDADYGYTF. As DNA, the CDR3 is TGTGCCACCAGCAGAGCGAAGGACGCGGACTATGGCTACACCTTC.

The chain carries TRBV7-2 and TRBJ2-7; tentatively, D is TRBD1 (5 bases). Germline V gene lookup returns CDR1 SGHTA and CDR2 FQGNSA. The CDR3 extends over 14 amino acids. V lost 4 bases to trimming and J lost 2 bases, with 12 bases between them. CDR3: CASSSRVGAYEQYF. Written as DNA, the CDR3 is TGTGCCAGCAGCTCCAGGGTTGGGGCCTACGAGCAGTACTTC.

The genes are TRBV6-1 and TRBJ1-2; D uncertain. This CDR3 has 14 amino acids. V was cut by 1 base and J by 6 bases, with 12 bases left in between. Germline assignment: CDR1 MNHNS and CDR2 SASEGT. As DNA, the CDR3 is TGTGCCAGCAGTGAAGGGCTTAGGGTCGATGGCTACACCTTC. It specifies CASSEGLRVDGYTF.

The chain employs TRBV5-1 and TRBJ2-3, with D possibly TRBD2 on 7 matching bases. CDR1 SGHRS and CDR2 YFSETQ come from the germline V gene. V lost 2 bases and J lost 2, with 12 bases in between. This CDR3 has 15 amino acids. Written as DNA, the CDR3 is TGCGCCAGCAGCTTCGGGGGGCCCGCCACAGATACGCAGTATTTT. It translates to CASSFGGPATDTQYF.

With regard to this clone: This specimen includes other DNA sequences encoding the same CDR3. CDR3 sequence reads: CASSSGSTDTQYF. The DNA for the CDR3 is TGTGCCAGCAGTTCGGGGTCGACAGATACGCAGTATTTT. The rearrangement joins TRBV28 to TRBJ2-3; TRBD2 might be the D (5 bases). V lost 4 bases and J lost 3, with 8 bases in between. The CDR3 sequence is 13 residues long. In germline, CDR1 is MDHEN, CDR2 SYDVKM.

There are a few counts of this clone. The chain uses TRBV11-2 and TRBJ2-1; 12 bases match TRBD1. The CDR3 has 16 residues. Losses at the gene ends were 4 bases for V and 2 bases for J; bases not matched to a gene: 3. Germline loops: CDR1 SGHAT, CDR2 FQNNGV. CDR3 region: CASSSGTGGPYNEQFF. CDR3 DNA sequence: TGTGCCAGCAGCTCAGGGACAGGGGGCCCCTACAATGAGCAGTTCTTC.

About this clone itself: Other DNA sequences in the same sample also yield this CDR3. The J gene is TRBJ2-2, the V gene TRBV9; 9 nucleotides line up with TRBD2. The J segment lost 4 bases and the V segment lost 2 bases, leaving 3 bases of the junction unmatched. Germline CDR1 and CDR2: SGDLS and YYNGEE. The CDR3 runs to 15 residues. In DNA, the CDR3 is TGTGCCAGCAGCGTTGGTAGCGGGAGCACCGGGGAGCTGTTTTTT. As protein: CASSVGSGSTGELFF.

The chain carries TRBV30 and TRBJ1-2; TRBD1 is a possible D gene (5 bases). The CDR3 is 13 amino acids. Per germline, CDR1 GTSNPN and CDR2 SVGIG (reference sequence). The V gene lost 0 bases and the J gene lost 5 bases, with 10 bases spanning the gap. The CDR3 here is CAWSVQGWYGYTF. CDR3 bases: TGTGCCTGGAGTGTGCAGGGATGGTATGGCTACACCTTC. Combining the CDR3 with reference TRBV30 and TRBJ1-2 gives the whole variable domain SQTIHQWPATLVQPVGSPLSLECTVEGTSNPNLYWYRQAAGRGLQLLFYSVGIGQISSEVPQNLSASRPQDRQFILSSKKLLLSDSGFYLCAWSVQGWYGYTFGSGTRLTVV.

This clone has only a few counts. The chain employs TRBV28 and TRBJ1-5; D perhaps matches TRBD1 (6 bases). This CDR3 is built from 14 residues. The V end was cut by 2 bases, the J end by 6 bases, with 11 bases between. The V gene's germline CDR1 is MDHEN and CDR2 SYDVKM. The CDR3 region is CASSLGGATQPQHF. The CDR3 region has the DNA TGTGCCAGCAGTTTAGGGGGGGCTACTCAGCCCCAGCATTTT.

This clone was counted between two and nine times. This chain uses TRBV2 with TRBJ1-3; the D is unclear. The CDR3 loop spans 14 amino acids. The germline V and J ends were trimmed by 0 bases and 4 bases, with 7 bases remaining between them. Germline lookup yields CDR1 SNHLY and CDR2 FYNNEI. The DNA of the CDR3 is TGTGCCAGCAGTGAAGCGGGCTTAGGAAACACCATATATTTT. It encodes CASSEAGLGNTIYF.

This chain joins TRBV2 and TRBJ2-3; D not resolved. Trimming left V 5 bases short and J 6 bases short, with 12 bases between. Germline CDR1 is SNHLY and CDR2 is FYNNEI. The CDR3 has 13 amino acids. CDR3 loop: CASSRELMDTQYF. CDR3 in DNA: TGTGCCAGCAGTAGGGAACTTATGGATACGCAGTATTTT.

The chain carries TRBV29-1 and TRBJ2-7; no clear D gene. The length of the CDR3 is 11 residues. Between the trimmed V and J ends, which lost 2 bases and 3 bases, there was a span of 5 bases. CDR1 and CDR2 from the germline V gene are SQVTM and ANQGSEA. CDR3 region: CSVEWGYEQYF. The DNA for the CDR3 is TGCAGCGTTGAATGGGGCTACGAGCAGTACTTC.

This clone was counted many times. CDR3 region: CASSLRDEAEAFF. The CDR3 nucleotides read TGCGCCAGCAGCTTGAGGGATGAGGCTGAAGCTTTCTTT. The V call is TRBV5-1, the J call TRBJ1-1; D is unresolved. V lost 1 base to trimming and J lost 6 bases, with 10 bases between them. This CDR3 has 13 residues. Germline lookup yields CDR1 SGHRS and CDR2 YFSETQ.

V and J are TRBV14 and TRBJ2-4; D may be TRBD1 or TRBD2 (6 bases each). CDR3 length: 17 amino acids. Germline CDR1 SGHDN, CDR2 FVKESK. V lost 1 base and J lost 3, with 16 bases in between. This chain's CDR3 is CASSQGGGWSFKNIQYF. CDR3 DNA: TGTGCCAGCAGCCAAGGAGGGGGGTGGAGTTTCAAAAACATTCAGTACTTC.

J is TRBJ2-1 and V is TRBV27; TRBD2 matches at 14 bases. The CDR3 spans 22 residues. Germline V gene data show CDR1 as MNHEY and CDR2 as SMNVEV (reference sequence). The trim removed 7 bases at V and 3 bases at J, leaving 23 bases unmatched. The CDR3 bases are TGTGCCAGCATCGCCGTCCCCCTTCCGGGACTAGCGGGAGAGGGTTTCTACAATGAGCAGTTCTTC. This sequence encodes CASIAVPLPGLAGEGFYNEQFF.

The genes are TRBV25-1 and TRBJ1-2; the D is unclear. Trimming removed 3 bases at V and 6 bases at J, with 14 bases between. This CDR3 region has 14 residues. CDR1 is MGHDK and CDR2 is SYGVNS in the germline V gene. CDR3 sequence (DNA): TGTGCCAGCAGTGACCCGGGCAGGCTGAATGGCTACACCTTC. This gives the protein CASSDPGRLNGYTF.

The chain links TRBV2 to TRBJ1-5, with D uncertain. The CDR3 has 13 residues. The germline gives CDR1 SNHLY, CDR2 FYNNEI. V shed 4 bases and J shed 3 bases, with 7 bases lying between them. The CDR3 nucleotides are TGTGCCAGCAGTGGGCCCCTCAATCAGCCCCAGCATTTT. It yields the protein CASSGPLNQPQHF.

The J gene is TRBJ2-2, the V gene TRBV5-6; 10 nucleotides line up with TRBD2. This CDR3 is built from 14 residues. V dropped 2 bases and J dropped 11; count of bases not matched to a gene: 6. Germline V gene lookup returns CDR1 SGHDT and CDR2 YYEEEE. CDR3 sequence reads: CASSFMRTSGELFF. The CDR3 coding sequence is TGTGCCAGCAGCTTCATGAGGACTAGCGGTGAGCTGTTTTTT.